This T cell receptor beta chain appears in the sequencing data of a study of shared clonotypes between healthy human individuals. Study information: Donors consisted of two women and a few men between 18 and 49.

Overall study results and limits: Blood alone was sampled, and tissue repertoires likely differ.

Authors' methods: For the immunoSEQ data, sequences were junction-only without quality scores, so filtering differed. Profiling relied on immunoSEQ multiplex PCR, and the TCRdb table lists in-frame clones only, not all of them. D and trimming were read from the DNA, whereas the V and J calls and clone size are those reported in that table. Of some 1.1 million clones listed, around 77% are singletons. This CDR3 region has 15 residues. V was trimmed by 0 bases and J by 6 bases, leaving 14 bases between them. Germline-derived CDR1 and CDR2 are MNHNY and SVGAGI (reference sequence). Comment on this clone: Its target is unknown.

Splitting of CD4+ cells produced CD45RA+ naive and CD45RA-negative memory subsets. The clonotype comes from a man aged 18 to 30 in good health. Some clones in this sample may be carry-over from other donors' samples. Sequenced: memory CD4+ T cells from PBMCs. Indicated subset: CD45RA-negative fraction. The chain uses TRBV6-6 and TRBJ1-1; D is unresolved. The CDR3 nucleotides read TGTGCCAGCAGTTACTCGTGGGATTCGGTGGCTGAAGCTTTCTTT. It specifies CASSYSWDSVAEAFF.